A selection of T cell receptor beta chains follows, all from one sample in a study of cytomegalovirus exposure and HLA in healthy donors. Profiled with immunoSEQ multiplex PCR; TCRdb holds only in-frame clones, not every one. The sample has about 160,000 clones; 85% to 90% are singletons. Sequenced input: PBMCs. Receptor source: a woman aged 18-29 years in good health and CMV-seropositive. CDR3s include the opening cysteine and the closing phenylalanine or tryptophan. The D gene is left open where the match is weak. For some rows the clone size is stated as once, few or many, or as a class when expanded; others skip it.

>NA|NA|TRBV7-3|TRBJ1-1
TGTGCCAGCAGCCAATACTCCGGACAGATTTTAACTGAAGCTTTCTTT
CASSQYSGQILTEAFF
>TRBD2|NA|TRBV13|TRBJ2-1
TGTGCCAGCAGCTCCGGGACTAGCTTGATAGGCTCCTACAATGAGCAGTTCTTC
CASSSGTSLIGSYNEQFF
>NA|NA|TRBV13|TRBJ1-2
TGTGCCAGCAGCTTAGACAGATCTAACTATGGCTACACCTTC
CASSLDRSNYGYTF
>TRBD2|NA|TRBV6-4|TRBJ2-2
TGTGCCAGCAGTGACGGGACTAGCGACACCGGGGAGCTGTTTTTT
CASSDGTSDTGELFF
>TRBD1|NA|TRBV27|TRBJ2-3
TGTGCCAGCAGTACCCGGGACAGGGGTCGAAATACGCAGTATTTT
CASSTRDRGRNTQYF
>NA|NA|TRBV6-5|TRBJ2-7
TGTGCCAGCGGGATCAGGGCGACCTCCTACGAGCAGTACTTC
CASGIRATSYEQYF
>TRBD2|NA|TRBV5-4|TRBJ2-5
TGTGCCAGCAGCTTGCGGACTAGCGGGAGAGAGACCCAGTACTTC
CASSLRTSGRETQYF
>NA|once|TRBV28|TRBJ2-1
TGTGCCAGCAGTTCGGTGGCGGCTAGCTCCTACAATGAGCAGTTCTTC
CASSSVAASSYNEQFF
>NA|few|TRBV18|TRBJ2-2
TGTGCCAGCTCACCACCTAGTGCCGGGGAGCTGTTTTTT
CASSPPSAGELFF
>NA|NA|TRBV5-8|TRBJ2-1
TGTGCCAGCAGGCTCAAAGGGGGGGGGATCTACAATGAGCAGTTCTTC
CASRLKGGGIYNEQFF
>TRBD2|NA|TRBV2|TRBJ2-2
TGTGCCAGCAGGATTCGGCTAGCGGGAGGTGGGACCGGGGAGCTGTTTTTT
CASRIRLAGGGTGELFF
>TRBD2|NA|TRBV5-1|TRBJ2-1
TGCGCCAGCAGCTCAACCAAGACTAGCGGGAGCTCGGGTGAGCAGTTCTTC
CASSSTKTSGSSGEQFF
>NA|NA|TRBV30|TRBJ2-1
TGTGCCTGGAGGACTTCCTTACTAGCCCTCTCCTACAATGAGCAGTTCTTC
CAWRTSLLALSYNEQFF
>NA|NA|TRBV7-9|TRBJ1-2
TGTGCCAGCAGCTTACAGGATTCTTATGGCTACACCTTC
CASSLQDSYGYTF
>TRBD2|NA|TRBV11-2|TRBJ2-1
TGTGCCAGCAGCTTAGAGGGGACTAGCGGGAGGAGGCGCTCCTACAATGAGCAGTTCTTC
CASSLEGTSGRRRSYNEQFF
>NA|NA|TRBV11-3|TRBJ1-1
TGTGCCAGCAGCTTAGGCAGAACTGAAGCTTTCTTT
CASSLGRTEAFF
>TRBD1|NA|TRBV9|TRBJ2-7
TGTGCCAGCAGCTACGGGACAGGGGGCGTCTACGAGCAGTACTTC
CASSYGTGGVYEQYF
>NA|NA|TRBV27|TRBJ1-1
TGTGCCAGCAGGGGTCGGGGGTTTTGGACTGAAGCTTTCTTT
CASRGRGFWTEAFF
>NA|NA|TRBV2|TRBJ1-2
TGTGCCAGCAATAAACAGGCCGGGCCGACCCTCGGGGGCTACACCTTC
CASNKQAGPTLGGYTF
>TRBD2|NA|TRBV4-2|TRBJ2-1
TGTGCCAGCAGCCAAAATTCTGCGGGAGTTAATGAGCAGTTCTTC
CASSQNSAGVNEQFF
>NA|once|TRBV18|TRBJ2-6
TGTGCCAGCTCACTGCGGGCGCGAGGCAACGTCCTGACTTTC
CASSLRARGNVLTF
>NA|NA|TRBV5-1|TRBJ2-2
TGCGCCAGCACCTACGACTTCACCGGGGAGCTGTTTTTT
CASTYDFTGELFF
>TRBD2|NA|TRBV9|TRBJ2-5
TGTGCCAGCAGCGTAGAAGCGGGAGGGCCTATGGAGACCCAGTACTTC
CASSVEAGGPMETQYF
>NA|NA|TRBV5-6|TRBJ2-1
TGTGCCAGCAGCTTGTTCCTTCCCCGGAATGAGCAGTTCTTC
CASSLFLPRNEQFF
>TRBD1|NA|TRBV18|TRBJ2-6
TGTGCCAGCTCACCAGCCGGGACAGCTGGGGCCAACGTCCTGACTTTC
CASSPAGTAGANVLTF
>TRBD2|once|TRBV7-2|TRBJ2-3
TGTGCCAGCAGTACTAGCGGAAGCACAGATACGCAGTATTTT
CASSTSGSTDTQYF
>NA|few|TRBV19|TRBJ1-5
TGTGCCTCCCACCGGGAGGTCAGTAGCAATCAGCCCCAGCATTTT
CASHREVSSNQPQHF
>NA|NA|TRBV4-1|TRBJ2-1
TGCGCCAGCAGCCAAGTCGGGAACTACTACAATGAGCAGTTCTTC
CASSQVGNYYNEQFF
>NA|NA|TRBV28|TRBJ2-1
TGTGCCAGCAGCAGAGGTTTCCTTGACAATGAGCAGTTCTTC
CASSRGFLDNEQFF
>NA|NA|TRBV7-9|TRBJ1-5
TGTGCCAGCAGCTTAGGTGTAGGGGATCAGCCCCAGCATTTT
CASSLGVGDQPQHF
>TRBD1|NA|TRBV5-6|TRBJ2-2
TGTGCCAGCAGCCCACGGACAGGGGGGTACACCGGGGAGCTGTTTTTT
CASSPRTGGYTGELFF
>NA|NA|TRBV5-1|TRBJ1-1
TGCGCCAGCAGCTTTGCCCGACAGAAACCCTTGGAGACTGAAGCTTTCTTT
CASSFARQKPLETEAFF
>TRBD2|NA|TRBV7-2|TRBJ2-7
TGTGCCAGCAGCTTAACTAGCGGGGGACACCCCTACGAGCAGTACTTC
CASSLTSGGHPYEQYF
>TRBD1|NA|TRBV11-2|TRBJ2-7
TGTGCCAGCAGGGCAACGCTGGACAGGGGCAACGAGCAGTACTTC
CASRATLDRGNEQYF
>TRBD2|NA|TRBV7-9|TRBJ2-3
TGTGCCAGCAGCCAATTTACCCGAAGCGGGAGACCAGATACGCAGTATTTT
CASSQFTRSGRPDTQYF
>TRBD1|NA|TRBV28|TRBJ1-4
TGTGCCAGCAGCCCCGGGACAGGGACTGCAACTAATGAAAAACTGTTTTTT
CASSPGTGTATNEKLFF
>TRBD2|NA|TRBV27|TRBJ2-7
TGTGCCAGCAGTTTATCGATTGGAGGGACTAGCGGGTTCTCCTACGAGCAGTACTTC
CASSLSIGGTSGFSYEQYF
>NA|NA|TRBV4-1|TRBJ1-3
TGCGCCAGCAGCCCGTGGGAGGGGGGAAACACCATATATTTT
CASSPWEGGNTIYF
>TRBD1|once|TRBV6-5|TRBJ2-7
TGTGCCAGCAGGAAGGCCGGGACAGGGGACGAGCAGTACTTC
CASRKAGTGDEQYF
>NA|NA|TRBV30|TRBJ2-2
TGTGCCTGGAGCACGCCTGCCTTGAGAAACACCGGGGAGCTGTTTTTT
CAWSTPALRNTGELFF
>TRBD1|NA|TRBV7-2|TRBJ2-3
TGTGCCAGCAGCGGTGACAGGGGGTCGACAGATACGCAGTATTTT
CASSGDRGSTDTQYF